The present T cell receptor beta chain was sequenced within a study of post-analysis software for immune sequencing data. Study-level results: TRBV5-6, TRBV5-1 and TRBV20-1 belonged to a set of about five TRBV segments that were more frequent in patients than controls.

Germline V CDR1 and CDR2: ENHRY, SYGVKD. CDR3 size: 13 residues. Of note for this clonotype: Its antigen is not identified. The junction differs from germline at one of its ends, possibly a read error.

Unique molecular identifiers tagged the TCR beta cDNA libraries. TCRdb ran MiXCR on the PCR reads and lists one entry per CDR3 protein. Of around 440,000 distinct CDR3 sequences listed, approximately 46% are singletons. Source material: blood. This clonotype originated in a girl aged 5 to 17 with multiple sclerosis. This rearrangement joins TRBV10-3 to TRBJ2-1, with D perhaps matching TRBD1 (6 bases). With the DNA end fitting TRBJ2-7 better, the J assignment may be wrong. CDR3 coding DNA: TGTGCCAACAGTGAGGTACAGGGCTACGAGCAGTACTTC. Its translation: CANSEVQGYEQYF.